One sample yielded the 10 T cell receptor beta chains listed below, sequenced in a study of cytomegalovirus exposure and HLA in healthy donors. The PCR ran on 60 Vbeta and 13 Jbeta primers. This table comes from immunoSEQ multiplex PCR, and its TCRdb copy is limited to in-frame clones, with some not included. The sample shows about 94,000 clones, about 80% of them seen only once. The sequenced sample was PBMCs. The receptors originated from a woman aged 55-70 years in good health and CMV-seronegative.

This chain uses TRBV29-1 with TRBJ2-5, with D unclear. There are 13 residues in the CDR3. Germline V gives CDR1 SQVTM, CDR2 ANQGSEA. The V and J ends lost 6 bases and 0 bases respectively, with 11 bases between them. CDR3 sequence: CSVETQYQETQYF. Written as DNA, the CDR3 is TGCAGCGTCGAAACCCAGTACCAAGAGACCCAGTACTTC.

The chain combines TRBV6-1 with TRBJ2-7; tentative D call: TRBD2 (6 bases). This CDR3 spans 15 amino acids. CDR1 is MNHNS, CDR2 SASEGT, per germline. The germline V and J ends were trimmed by 3 bases and 1 base, with 13 bases remaining between them. CDR3 amino acids: CASSDGTGVSYEQYF. The CDR3 DNA is TGTGCCAGCAGTGATGGTACGGGGGTTTCCTACGAGCAGTACTTC.

The genes are TRBV6-5 and TRBJ2-7; tentatively, D is TRBD2 (5 bases). Looked up from germline, CDR1 is MNHEY and CDR2 is SVGAGI. The CDR3 is made up of 14 amino acids. V lost 0 bases and J 3 bases, leaving 9 bases between the germline ends. The CDR3 nucleotides read TGTGCCAGCAGTTACTCGGGCGGGCACTACGAGCAGTACTTC. Translating it yields CASSYSGGHYEQYF.

The rearrangement uses TRBV25-1 and TRBJ2-3; perhaps TRBD1 as D (5 bases). The CDR3 is made up of 16 amino acids. Germline V gene lookup returns CDR1 MGHDK and CDR2 SYGVNS. V was trimmed by 1 base and J by 7 bases, leaving 18 bases between them. This CDR3 reads CASSESSLPDTNTQYF. In nucleotides, the CDR3 is TGTGCCAGCAGTGAATCTTCCCTTCCGGACACTAATACGCAGTATTTT.

This clone was detected only once. The chain uses TRBV15 and TRBJ2-7; D possibly corresponds to TRBD2 (6 bases). The CDR3 is 14 amino acids. Trimming took off 5 bases at V and 3 bases at J, with 14 bases between the two ends. Germline values: CDR1 LNHNV, CDR2 YYDKDF (reference sequence). The CDR3 DNA sequence: TGTGCCACCAGCTCGGCAGGAGGGTACTACGAGCAGTACTTC. Its protein is CATSSAGGYYEQYF.

The rearrangement uses TRBV28 and TRBJ1-1; TRBD1 aligns across 9 bases. Unmatched junction bases numbered 13, after V lost 5 bases and J lost 0 bases. Per the germline V gene, CDR1 is MDHEN and CDR2 is SYDVKM. The CDR3 loop spans 18 amino acids. CDR3 sequence (DNA): TGTGCCAGCAGTCTCCCGGGACAGGGATTGGAGATGAACACTGAAGCTTTCTTT. This sequence encodes CASSLPGQGLEMNTEAFF.

This clone was seen just once. The V gene is TRBV5-1, the J gene TRBJ2-7, with TRBD1 matching over 7 bases. This CDR3 has 14 residues. CDR1 SGHRS and CDR2 YFSETQ come from the germline V gene. The V and J ends lost 3 bases and 6 bases, in that order; junction bases with no gene match: 9. CDR3 in amino acids: CASSSFRGSVEQYF. The CDR3 coding sequence is TGCGCCAGCAGCTCGTTCAGGGGGTCGGTCGAGCAGTACTTC.

The rearrangement links TRBV10-3 to TRBJ2-1, with D possibly matching TRBD1 (6 bases). V lost 4 bases to trimming and J lost 2 bases, with 15 bases between them. CDR1 is ENHRY and CDR2 is SYGVKD in the germline V gene. This CDR3 has 16 residues. The CDR3 nucleotides are TGTGCCATCAGTGTTCCGGCAGGGGTGGCCTACAATGAGCAGTTCTTC. Its protein product is CAISVPAGVAYNEQFF.

J is TRBJ1-1 and V is TRBV6-5; 7 bases are shared with TRBD1. V dropped 0 bases and J dropped 7; count of bases not matched to a gene: 5. The CDR3 covers 14 residues. The germline V gene encodes CDR1 MNHEY and CDR2 SVGAGI. For the CDR3, the DNA is TGTGCCAGCAGTTACTCGGGTAGGGGGCGTGAAGCTTTCTTT. The encoded protein is CASSYSGRGREAFF.

The chain recombines TRBV6-1 with TRBJ2-6; unclear D gene. The CDR3 runs 14 residues. The V end was cut by 7 bases, the J end by 0 bases, with 7 bases between. Germline CDR1 MNHNS, CDR2 SASEGT. CDR3 bases: TGTGCCAGCACGCGAGTCTCTGGGGCCAACGTCCTGACTTTC. It yields the protein CASTRVSGANVLTF.